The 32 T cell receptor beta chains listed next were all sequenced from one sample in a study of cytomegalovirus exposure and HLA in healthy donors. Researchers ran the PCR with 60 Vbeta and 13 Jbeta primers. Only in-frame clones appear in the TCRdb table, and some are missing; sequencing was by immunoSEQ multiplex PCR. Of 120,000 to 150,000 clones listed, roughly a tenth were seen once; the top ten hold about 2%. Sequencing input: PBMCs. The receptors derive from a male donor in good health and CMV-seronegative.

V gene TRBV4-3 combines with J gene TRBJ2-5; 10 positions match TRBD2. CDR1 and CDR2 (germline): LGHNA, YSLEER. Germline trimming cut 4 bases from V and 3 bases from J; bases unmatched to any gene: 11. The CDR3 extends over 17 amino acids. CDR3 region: CASSPSGGDFAKETQYF. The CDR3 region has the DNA TGCGCCAGCAGCCCCAGCGGGGGGGATTTCGCTAAAGAGACCCAGTACTTC.

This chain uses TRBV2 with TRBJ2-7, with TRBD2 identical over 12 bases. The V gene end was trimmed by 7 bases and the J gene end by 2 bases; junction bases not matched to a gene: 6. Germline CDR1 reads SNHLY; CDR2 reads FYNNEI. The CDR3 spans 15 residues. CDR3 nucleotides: TGTGCCAGCACTCCTCTAGCGGGAGGGACCTACGAGCAGTACTTC. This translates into CASTPLAGGTYEQYF.

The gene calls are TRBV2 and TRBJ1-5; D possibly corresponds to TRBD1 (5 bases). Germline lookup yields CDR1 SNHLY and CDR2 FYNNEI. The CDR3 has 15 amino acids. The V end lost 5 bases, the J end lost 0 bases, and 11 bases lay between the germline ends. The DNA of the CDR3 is TGTGCCAGCAGTCCGACAGAATATAGCAATCAGCCCCAGCATTTT. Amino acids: CASSPTEYSNQPQHF.

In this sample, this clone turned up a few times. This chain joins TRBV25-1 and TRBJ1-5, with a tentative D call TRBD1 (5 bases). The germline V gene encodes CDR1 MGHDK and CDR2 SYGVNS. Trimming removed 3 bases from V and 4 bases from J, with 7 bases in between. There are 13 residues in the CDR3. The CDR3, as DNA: TGTGCCAGCAGTGACGGGGGGAATCAGCCCCAGCATTTT. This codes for CASSDGGNQPQHF.

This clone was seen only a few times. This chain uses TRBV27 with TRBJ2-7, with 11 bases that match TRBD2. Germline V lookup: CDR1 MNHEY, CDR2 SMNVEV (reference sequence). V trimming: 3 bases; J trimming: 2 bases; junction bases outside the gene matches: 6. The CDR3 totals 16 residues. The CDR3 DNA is TGTGCCAGCAGTTTGACTAGCGGGGATTTTACCTACGAGCAGTACTTC. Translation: CASSLTSGDFTYEQYF.

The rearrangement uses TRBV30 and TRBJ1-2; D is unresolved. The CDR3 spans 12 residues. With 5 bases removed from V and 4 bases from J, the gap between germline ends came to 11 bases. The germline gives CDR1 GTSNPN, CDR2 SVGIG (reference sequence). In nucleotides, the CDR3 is TGTGCCTGGGCGAGGGCGGCCTATGGCTACACCTTC. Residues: CAWARAAYGYTF.

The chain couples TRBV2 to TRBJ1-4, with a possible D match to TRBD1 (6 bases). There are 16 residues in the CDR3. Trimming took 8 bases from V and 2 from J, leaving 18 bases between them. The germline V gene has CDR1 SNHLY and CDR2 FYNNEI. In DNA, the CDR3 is TGTGCCAGCTCAAGCCTCTGGGGGCGGACTAATGAAAAACTGTTTTTT. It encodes CASSSLWGRTNEKLFF.

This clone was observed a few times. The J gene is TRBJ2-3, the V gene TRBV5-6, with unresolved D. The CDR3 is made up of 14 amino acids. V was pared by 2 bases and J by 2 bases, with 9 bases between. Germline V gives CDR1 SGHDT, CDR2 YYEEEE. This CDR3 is CASSFGLHTDTQYF. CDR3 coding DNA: TGTGCCAGCAGCTTCGGGTTGCACACAGATACGCAGTATTTT.

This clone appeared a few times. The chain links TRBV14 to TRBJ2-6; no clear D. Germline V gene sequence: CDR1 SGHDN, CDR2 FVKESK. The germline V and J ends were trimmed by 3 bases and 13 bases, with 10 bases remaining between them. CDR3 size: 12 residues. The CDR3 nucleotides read TGTGCCAGCAGCCATACGTCGGTAGTCCTGACTTTC. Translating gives CASSHTSVVLTF.

For the CDR3, the DNA is TGTGCCATCAGTGAGGGAACCACGGACAGGGGGCCTGAAGCTTTCTTT. It yields the protein CAISEGTTDRGPEAFF. The rearrangement links TRBV10-3 to TRBJ1-1; 11 bases are a match to TRBD1. With 2 bases clipped from V and 6 bases from J, the junction kept 8 bases outside the gene matches. Looked up from germline, CDR1 is ENHRY and CDR2 is SYGVKD. The CDR3 is made up of 16 amino acids.

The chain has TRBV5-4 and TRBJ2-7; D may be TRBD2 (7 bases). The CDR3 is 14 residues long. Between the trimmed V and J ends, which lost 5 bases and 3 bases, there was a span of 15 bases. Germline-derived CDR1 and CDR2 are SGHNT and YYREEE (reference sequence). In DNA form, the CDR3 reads TGTGCCAGCAGTTCCCCGGGGGGCGGCTACGAGCAGTACTTC. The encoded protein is CASSSPGGGYEQYF.

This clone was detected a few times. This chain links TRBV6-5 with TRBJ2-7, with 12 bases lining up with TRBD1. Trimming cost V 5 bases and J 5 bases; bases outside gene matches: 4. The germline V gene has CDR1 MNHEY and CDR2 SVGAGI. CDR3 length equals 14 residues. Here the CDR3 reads CASSPWDRGHEQYF. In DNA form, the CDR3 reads TGTGCCAGCAGTCCTTGGGACAGGGGGCACGAGCAGTACTTC.

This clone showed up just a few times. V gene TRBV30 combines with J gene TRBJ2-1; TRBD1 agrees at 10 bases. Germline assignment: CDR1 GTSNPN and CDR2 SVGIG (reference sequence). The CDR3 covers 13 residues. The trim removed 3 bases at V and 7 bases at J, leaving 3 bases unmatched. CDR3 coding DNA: TGTGCCTGGAGGGGACAGGGGTTGAATGAGCAGTTCTTC. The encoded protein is CAWRGQGLNEQFF.

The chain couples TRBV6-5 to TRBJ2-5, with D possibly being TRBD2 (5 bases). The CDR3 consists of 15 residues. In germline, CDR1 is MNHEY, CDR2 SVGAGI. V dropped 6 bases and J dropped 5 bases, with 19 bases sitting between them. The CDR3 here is CASSPPGGTSETQYF. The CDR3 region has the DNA TGTGCCAGCAGCCCCCCCGGAGGAACTTCGGAGACCCAGTACTTC.

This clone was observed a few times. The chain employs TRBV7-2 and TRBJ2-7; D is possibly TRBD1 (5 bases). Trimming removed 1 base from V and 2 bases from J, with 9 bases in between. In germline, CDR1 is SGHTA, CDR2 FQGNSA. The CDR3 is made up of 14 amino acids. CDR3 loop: CASSLDRTTYEQYF. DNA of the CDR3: TGTGCCAGCAGCTTAGACAGGACAACCTACGAGCAGTACTTC.

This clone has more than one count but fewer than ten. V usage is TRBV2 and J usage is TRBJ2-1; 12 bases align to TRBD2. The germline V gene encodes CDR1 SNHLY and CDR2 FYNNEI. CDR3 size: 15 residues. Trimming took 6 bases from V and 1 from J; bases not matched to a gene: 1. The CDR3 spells CASSGLAGSYNEQFF. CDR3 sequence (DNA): TGTGCCAGCAGCGGACTAGCGGGATCCTACAATGAGCAGTTCTTC.

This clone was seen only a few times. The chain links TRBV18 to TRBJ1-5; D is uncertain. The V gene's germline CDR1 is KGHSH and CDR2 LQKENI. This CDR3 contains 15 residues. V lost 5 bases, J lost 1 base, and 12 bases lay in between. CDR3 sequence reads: CASSFSSGSNQPQHF. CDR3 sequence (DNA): TGTGCCAGCTCATTCTCGTCGGGGAGCAATCAGCCCCAGCATTTT.

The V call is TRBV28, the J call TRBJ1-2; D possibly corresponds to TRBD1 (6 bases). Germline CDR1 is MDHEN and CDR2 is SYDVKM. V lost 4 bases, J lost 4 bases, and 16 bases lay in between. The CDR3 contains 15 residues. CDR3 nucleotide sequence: TGTGCCAGCAGTTACACAGGGTACGGGGTCTATGGCTACACCTTC. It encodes CASSYTGYGVYGYTF.

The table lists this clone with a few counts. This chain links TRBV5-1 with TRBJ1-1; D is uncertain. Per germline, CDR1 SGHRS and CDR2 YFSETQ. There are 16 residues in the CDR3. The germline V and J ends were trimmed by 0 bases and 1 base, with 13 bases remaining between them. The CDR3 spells CASSLVAGLKNTEAFF. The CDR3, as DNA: TGCGCCAGCAGCTTGGTTGCGGGCCTGAAGAACACTGAAGCTTTCTTT. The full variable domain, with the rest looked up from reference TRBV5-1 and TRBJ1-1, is KAGVTQTPRYLIKTRGQQVTLSCSPISGHRSVSWYQQTPGQGLQFLFEYFSETQRNKGNFPGRFSGRQFSNSRSEMNVSTLELGDSALYLCASSLVAGLKNTEAFFGQGTRLTVV.

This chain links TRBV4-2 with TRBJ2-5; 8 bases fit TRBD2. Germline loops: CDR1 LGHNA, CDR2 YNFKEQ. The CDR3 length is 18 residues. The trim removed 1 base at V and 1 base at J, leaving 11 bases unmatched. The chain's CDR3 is CASSQVRAGEGIQETQYF. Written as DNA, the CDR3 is TGTGCCAGCAGCCAAGTAAGAGCGGGAGAGGGGATCCAAGAGACCCAGTACTTC.

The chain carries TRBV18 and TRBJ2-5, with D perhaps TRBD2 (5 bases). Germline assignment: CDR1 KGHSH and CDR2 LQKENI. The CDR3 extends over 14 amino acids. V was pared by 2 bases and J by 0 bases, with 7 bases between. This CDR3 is CASSPSGNQETQYF. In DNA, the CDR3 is TGTGCCAGCTCACCATCGGGAAACCAAGAGACCCAGTACTTC.

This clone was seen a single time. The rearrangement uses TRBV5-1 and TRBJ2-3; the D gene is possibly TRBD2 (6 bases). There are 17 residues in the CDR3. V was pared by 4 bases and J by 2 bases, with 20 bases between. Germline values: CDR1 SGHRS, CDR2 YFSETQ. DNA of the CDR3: TGCGCCAGCAGCACGGAGGGCGTGGCTCGGGCCACAGATACGCAGTATTTT. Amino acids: CASSTEGVARATDTQYF.

The CDR3 protein is CASTPAGGPQHF. As DNA, the CDR3 is TGTGCCAGCACCCCGGCGGGGGGGCCCCAGCATTTT. This sequence joins TRBV28 and TRBJ1-5; TRBD1 might be the D (5 bases). Germline CDR1 reads MDHEN; CDR2 reads SYDVKM. The CDR3 extends over 12 amino acids. Trimming cost V 7 bases and J 9 bases, with 13 bases left between them.

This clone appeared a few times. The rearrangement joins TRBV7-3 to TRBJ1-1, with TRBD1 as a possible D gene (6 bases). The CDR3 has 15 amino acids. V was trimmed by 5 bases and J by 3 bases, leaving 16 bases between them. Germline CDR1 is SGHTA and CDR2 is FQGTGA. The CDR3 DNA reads TGTGCCAGCAGCCCATCAGCGGGGGCGGACACTGAAGCTTTCTTT. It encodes CASSPSAGADTEAFF.

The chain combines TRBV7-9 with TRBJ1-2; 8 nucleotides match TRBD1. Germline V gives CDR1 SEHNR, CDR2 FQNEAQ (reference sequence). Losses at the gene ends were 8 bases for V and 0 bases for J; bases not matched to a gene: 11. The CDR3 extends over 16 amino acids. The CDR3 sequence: CASRRPDRGANYGYTF. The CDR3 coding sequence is TGTGCCAGCCGCAGACCCGACAGGGGAGCTAACTATGGCTACACCTTC.

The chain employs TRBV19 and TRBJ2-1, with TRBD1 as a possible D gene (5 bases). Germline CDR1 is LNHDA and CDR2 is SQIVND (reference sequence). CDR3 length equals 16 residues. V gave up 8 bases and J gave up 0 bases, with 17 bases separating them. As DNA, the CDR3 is TGTGCCAGTGGGGCGGCTACCACGAGCTCCTACAATGAGCAGTTCTTC. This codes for CASGAATTSSYNEQFF.

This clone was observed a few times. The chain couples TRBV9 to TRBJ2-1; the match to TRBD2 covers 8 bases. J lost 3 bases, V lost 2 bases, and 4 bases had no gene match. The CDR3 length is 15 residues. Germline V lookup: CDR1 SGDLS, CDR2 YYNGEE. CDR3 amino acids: CASSVAGGFYNEQFF. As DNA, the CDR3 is TGTGCCAGCAGCGTGGCGGGGGGCTTCTACAATGAGCAGTTCTTC.

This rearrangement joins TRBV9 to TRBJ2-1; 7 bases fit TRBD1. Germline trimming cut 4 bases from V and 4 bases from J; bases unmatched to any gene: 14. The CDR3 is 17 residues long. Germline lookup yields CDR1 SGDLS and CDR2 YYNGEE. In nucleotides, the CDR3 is TGTGCCAGCAGCTTCCGGGACAGTAGCACTACGTACAATGAGCAGTTCTTC. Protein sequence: CASSFRDSSTTYNEQFF.

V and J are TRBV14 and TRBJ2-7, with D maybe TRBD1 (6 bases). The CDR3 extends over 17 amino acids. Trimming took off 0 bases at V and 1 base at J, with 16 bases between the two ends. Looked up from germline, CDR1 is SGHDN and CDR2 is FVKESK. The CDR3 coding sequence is TGTGCCAGCAGCCAAGATAGAAACAGGGAAATTTCCTACGAGCAGTACTTC. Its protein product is CASSQDRNREISYEQYF.

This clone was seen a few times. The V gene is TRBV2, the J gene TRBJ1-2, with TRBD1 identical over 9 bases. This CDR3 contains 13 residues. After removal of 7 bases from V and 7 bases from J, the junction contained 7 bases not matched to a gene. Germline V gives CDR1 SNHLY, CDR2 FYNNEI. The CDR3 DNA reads TGTGCCAGCACCCTACAGGGGGCATCTGGCTACACCTTC. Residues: CASTLQGASGYTF.

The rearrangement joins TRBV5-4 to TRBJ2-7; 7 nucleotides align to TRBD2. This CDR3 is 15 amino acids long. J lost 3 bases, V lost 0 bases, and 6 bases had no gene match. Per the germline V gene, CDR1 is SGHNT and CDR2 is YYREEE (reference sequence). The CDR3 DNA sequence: TGTGCCAGCAGCTTGGCTGCTAGCGGAGGCTACGAGCAGTACTTC. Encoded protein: CASSLAASGGYEQYF.

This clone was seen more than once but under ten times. CDR3: CAWSPYSNQPQHF. As DNA, the CDR3 is TGTGCCTGGAGCCCTTATAGCAATCAGCCCCAGCATTTT. J is TRBJ1-5 and V is TRBV30, with D uncertain. Trimming removed 3 bases at V and 0 bases at J, with 6 bases between. The germline V gene has CDR1 GTSNPN and CDR2 SVGIG (reference sequence). This CDR3 comprises 13 residues.